The clone carrying this T cell receptor (beta chain) was detected ten times or more. Its target is unknown. In TCRdb, the 5' RACE reads were re-called with MiXCR into one record per CDR3 protein. The sample lists under 300,000 distinct CDR3 sequences, roughly a tenth occurring once. These data are taken from a study of CD8 T cells in ankylosing spondylitis. Study conclusions and caveats: Past studies reported some motif variants in reactive arthritis synovial fluid and blood. Those disease-linked clones were CD8+; they were also relatively rare in peripheral blood. Reports say disease-linked clones showed up significantly more in matched ankylosing spondylitis synovial fluid. Made up of about eight highly homologous variants, a TCR beta motif appeared characteristic of ankylosing spondylitis blood.

V dropped 5 bases and J dropped 2; count of bases not matched to a gene: 3. Germline CDR1 is SGHDT and CDR2 is YYEEEE. CDR3 length: 13 residues. The sample was blood, either unsorted or a sorted T cell fraction (not recorded which). The J gene is TRBJ1-2, the V gene TRBV5-6; TRBD1 matches 7 bases. This TCR was recovered from a male donor with ankylosing spondylitis or in good health (not recorded which). The CDR3 spells CASRMTGNYGYTF. CDR3 sequence (DNA): TGTGCCAGCAGGATGACAGGGAACTATGGCTACACCTTC.